The T cell receptor (beta chain) described here comes from a study of blood T cell repertoires in COVID-19. Sequencing used immunoSEQ multiplex PCR; TCRdb keeps in-frame clones, though not all of them. The data hold about 70,000 clones, with 75% to 85% observed a single time. V dropped 5 bases and J dropped 5 bases, with 12 bases sitting between them. The CDR3 is 13 amino acids. The germline gives CDR1 SGHTA, CDR2 FQGNSA. Patients in Seattle were enrolled during active infection, then followed longitudinally. This TCR came from a man aged 25 to 45 with COVID-19, enrolled during active disease. What was sequenced was peripheral blood. V is TRBV7-2 and J is TRBJ1-2; D unresolved. The CDR3 loop is CASSPQAGYGYTF. In DNA, the CDR3 is TGTGCCAGCAGCCCTCAGGCGGGATATGGCTACACCTTC.